One and the same sample provided the 25 T cell receptor beta chains below, sequenced in a study of radiotherapy plus CTLA-4 blockade in lung cancer. Assay used: immunoSEQ multiplex PCR; TCRdb lists only in-frame clones, some missing. The profile shows 70,000 to 95,000 clones, about 85% of them singletons. The source was peripheral blood, collected from a patient treated with radiotherapy plus ipilimumab. The receptors here all came from a human donor with non-small cell lung cancer that progressed on radiotherapy plus ipilimumab.

The V gene is TRBV5-4, the J gene TRBJ2-3, with 8 bases that match TRBD2. The CDR3 spans 16 residues. Germline-derived CDR1 and CDR2 are SGHNT and YYREEE (reference sequence). V dropped 2 bases and J dropped 3; count of bases not matched to a gene: 8. CDR3 loop: CASSFAGRAGTDTQYF. CDR3 DNA sequence: TGTGCCAGCAGCTTCGCCGGGAGGGCCGGGACAGATACGCAGTATTTT.

This chain links TRBV20-1 with TRBJ2-7; D is unresolved. The CDR3 runs 11 residues. Germline assignment: CDR1 DFQATT and CDR2 SNEGSKA (reference sequence). The V gene lost 3 bases and the J gene lost 1 base, with 4 bases spanning the gap. The DNA for the CDR3 is TGCAGTGCTAGTGGTTCCTACGAGCAGTACTTC. Residues: CSASGSYEQYF.

The gene calls are TRBV5-1 and TRBJ2-1, with 10 bases lining up with TRBD2. CDR1 and CDR2 from the germline V gene are SGHRS and YFSETQ. The CDR3 is 16 amino acids. The trim removed 0 bases at V and 12 bases at J, leaving 12 bases unmatched. The CDR3 here is CASSLVLSGGQGWQFF. CDR3 DNA sequence: TGCGCCAGCAGCTTGGTCCTTAGCGGGGGGCAGGGATGGCAGTTCTTC. The full variable domain, with the rest looked up from reference TRBV5-1 and TRBJ2-1, is KAGVTQTPRYLIKTRGQQVTLSCSPISGHRSVSWYQQTPGQGLQFLFEYFSETQRNKGNFPGRFSGRQFSNSRSEMNVSTLELGDSALYLCASSLVLSGGQGWQFFGPGTRLTVL.

The chain employs TRBV7-2 and TRBJ2-3; TRBD2 agrees at 12 bases. After removal of 7 bases from V and 5 bases from J, the junction contained 13 bases not matched to a gene. Germline CDR1 is SGHTA and CDR2 is FQGNSA. This CDR3 comprises 17 residues. The CDR3 DNA sequence: TGTGCCAGCACCCTCAGGCCTAGCGGGGGGGCAGGAGATACGCAGTATTTT. Protein: CASTLRPSGGAGDTQYF.

The gene calls are TRBV7-2 and TRBJ1-1; no reliable D call. The germline CDR1 and CDR2 sequences are SGHTA and FQGNSA. The CDR3 covers 15 residues. With 5 bases removed from V and 0 bases from J, the gap between germline ends came to 13 bases. CDR3 amino acids: CASSPRRAMNTEAFF. The CDR3 DNA is TGTGCCAGCAGCCCAAGAAGGGCTATGAACACTGAAGCTTTCTTT.

The chain carries TRBV5-1 and TRBJ2-3; D is perhaps TRBD1 or TRBD2 (6 bases each). CDR3 length: 16 amino acids. V was clipped by 7 bases and J by 1 base, with 19 bases between them. CDR1 and CDR2 (germline): SGHRS, YFSETQ. CDR3 sequence: CASALQEGGRTDTQYF. The CDR3 DNA sequence: TGCGCCAGCGCCCTTCAAGAGGGGGGCCGCACAGATACGCAGTATTTT.

The count of this clone is one. The chain is built from TRBV15 and TRBJ2-1, with TRBD2 as a possible D gene (5 bases). The length of the CDR3 is 13 residues. Germline V gene sequence: CDR1 LNHNV, CDR2 YYDKDF (reference sequence). Trimming removed 2 bases at V and 12 bases at J, with 14 bases between. The CDR3 here is CATSRQTRDWQFF. CDR3 coding DNA: TGTGCCACCAGCAGACAAACTAGAGATTGGCAGTTCTTC.

The chain links TRBV7-2 to TRBJ1-3; no firm D call. The germline V gene encodes CDR1 SGHTA and CDR2 FQGNSA. CDR3 length: 15 amino acids. V was cut by 0 bases and J by 1 base, with 7 bases left in between. CDR3 protein: CASSLALSSGNTIYF. As DNA, the CDR3 is TGTGCCAGCAGCTTAGCGCTTTCTTCTGGAAACACCATATATTTT.

This clone turned up a few times. The genes are TRBV7-9 and TRBJ1-3; D unclear. Trimming removed 0 bases from V and 0 bases from J, with 3 bases in between. The CDR3 has 14 residues. The germline gives CDR1 SEHNR, CDR2 FQNEAQ (reference sequence). The CDR3 here is CASSLANSGNTIYF. The CDR3 DNA reads as TGTGCCAGCAGCTTAGCAAACTCTGGAAACACCATATATTTT.

This chain joins TRBV9 and TRBJ2-1, with D perhaps TRBD1 or TRBD2 (5 bases each). This CDR3 spans 15 amino acids. The germline V gene encodes CDR1 SGDLS and CDR2 YYNGEE. V was cut by 0 bases and J by 6 bases, with 13 bases left in between. The CDR3 nucleotides are TGTGCCAGCAGCGTAGGAGGGACCCTTGGCAATGAGCAGTTCTTC. Translating gives CASSVGGTLGNEQFF.

The chain is built from TRBV10-3 and TRBJ2-2; 9 bases align to TRBD2. After removal of 4 bases from V and 0 bases from J, the junction contained 9 bases not matched to a gene. Germline CDR1 reads ENHRY; CDR2 reads SYGVKD. The CDR3 consists of 18 residues. In DNA form, the CDR3 reads TGTGCCATCAGTGGTCGGATAGCGGGAGATTCGAACACCGGGGAGCTGTTTTTT. As protein: CAISGRIAGDSNTGELFF.

This clone was seen a single time. The rearrangement uses TRBV5-4 and TRBJ2-2; 9 bases are a match to TRBD1. After removal of 4 bases from V and 6 bases from J, the junction contained 7 bases not matched to a gene. This CDR3 region has 15 residues. The germline V gene encodes CDR1 SGHNT and CDR2 YYREEE (reference sequence). In DNA, the CDR3 is TGTGCCAGCAGCGTCGGGACAGGGTTTTCCGGGGAGCTGTTTTTT. Protein sequence: CASSVGTGFSGELFF.

The chain has TRBV5-5 and TRBJ1-4; TRBD1 might be the D (5 bases). With 0 bases removed from V and 4 bases from J, the gap between germline ends came to 13 bases. CDR1 and CDR2 (germline): SGHKS, YYEKEE (reference sequence). This CDR3 is built from 16 residues. The CDR3 DNA is TGTGCCAGCAGCTTGGTACGAGGGGAAGGTAATGAAAAACTGTTTTTT. Protein: CASSLVRGEGNEKLFF.

The J gene is TRBJ1-2, the V gene TRBV6-5; perhaps TRBD1 as D (5 bases). Germline V gives CDR1 MNHEY, CDR2 SVGAGI. The CDR3 has 14 residues. Trimming removed 7 bases at V and 6 bases at J, with 18 bases between. The CDR3 bases are TGTGCCAGCAAATGGGCAGGGAATTTGGATGGCTACACCTTC. Translated, it gives CASKWAGNLDGYTF.

The rearrangement uses TRBV7-9 and TRBJ2-1, with 8 bases matching TRBD1. Germline assignment: CDR1 SEHNR and CDR2 FQNEAQ (reference sequence). V gave up 5 bases and J gave up 0 bases; unmatched junction bases: 9. The CDR3 sequence is 17 residues long. The CDR3 region is CASSVSGTGGSYNEQFF. Written as DNA, the CDR3 is TGTGCCAGCAGCGTTTCCGGGACAGGAGGCTCCTACAATGAGCAGTTCTTC. Full variable domain (rest looked up from reference TRBV7-9 and TRBJ2-1): DTGVSQNPRHKITKRGQNVTFRCDPISEHNRLYWYRQTLGQGPEFLTYFQNEAQLEKSRLLSDRFSAERPKGSFSTLEIQRTEQGDSAMYLCASSVSGTGGSYNEQFFGPGTRLTVL.

This clone was observed a few times. V usage is TRBV19 and J usage is TRBJ1-2; no clear D. V lost 2 bases, J lost 3 bases, and 10 bases lay in between. CDR1 is LNHDA, CDR2 SQIVND, per germline (reference sequence). The CDR3 totals 14 residues. CDR3: CASSITPLDYGYTF. The DNA of the CDR3 is TGTGCCAGTAGTATAACTCCATTGGACTATGGCTACACCTTC.

The chain links TRBV4-2 to TRBJ2-1, with 7 nucleotides matching TRBD2. Germline V gene sequence: CDR1 LGHNA, CDR2 YNFKEQ. V dropped 0 bases and J dropped 2; count of bases not matched to a gene: 7. CDR3 length equals 17 residues. The CDR3 loop is CASSQDRRTSTYNEQFF. CDR3 DNA: TGTGCCAGCAGCCAAGATCGTAGGACTAGTACCTACAATGAGCAGTTCTTC.

CDR3 residues: CASSLAGSNTEAFF. CDR3 sequence (DNA): TGTGCCAGCAGCTTAGCCGGGAGCAACACTGAAGCTTTCTTT. The chain couples TRBV7-9 to TRBJ1-1; no firm D call. Germline-derived CDR1 and CDR2 are SEHNR and FQNEAQ (reference sequence). The V end was cut by 0 bases, the J end by 2 bases, with 7 bases between. This CDR3 spans 14 amino acids. The variable domain in full, completed from reference TRBV7-9 and TRBJ1-1, reads DTGVSQNPRHKITKRGQNVTFRCDPISEHNRLYWYRQTLGQGPEFLTYFQNEAQLEKSRLLSDRFSAERPKGSFSTLEIQRTEQGDSAMYLCASSLAGSNTEAFFGQGTRLTVV.

The rearrangement uses TRBV6-6 and TRBJ2-7; 11 bases match TRBD1. CDR1 and CDR2 (germline): MNHNY, SVGAGI (reference sequence). The V and J ends lost 5 bases and 3 bases, in that order; junction bases with no gene match: 6. The CDR3 is 15 amino acids. In DNA, the CDR3 is TGTGCCAGCAGTCAACCGGGACAGGGGGACTACGAGCAGTACTTC. Amino acid sequence: CASSQPGQGDYEQYF.

The chain recombines TRBV7-9 with TRBJ2-5; no clear D gene. V was clipped by 4 bases and J by 2 bases, with 11 bases between them. Germline V gene sequence: CDR1 SEHNR, CDR2 FQNEAQ (reference sequence). The length of the CDR3 is 14 residues. The CDR3 bases are TGTGCCAGCAGCTCCTACAGCAGACAAGAGACCCAGTACTTC. Protein: CASSSYSRQETQYF.

This chain joins TRBV9 and TRBJ2-1; 9 bases agree with TRBD2. This CDR3 comprises 15 residues. Looked up from germline, CDR1 is SGDLS and CDR2 is YYNGEE. V lost 1 base and J lost 2; bases outside the gene matches: 1. The CDR3 region has the DNA TGTGCCAGCAGCGTATTAGCGGGAGCCTACAATGAGCAGTTCTTC. Its translation: CASSVLAGAYNEQFF.

This chain connects TRBV27 to TRBJ2-1, with D tentatively TRBD2 (6 bases). CDR3 length: 14 residues. In germline, CDR1 is MNHEY, CDR2 SMNVEV (reference sequence). Trimming took off 4 bases at V and 8 bases at J, with 15 bases between the two ends. This CDR3 reads CASSSLLREDEQFF. In DNA form, the CDR3 reads TGTGCCAGCAGTTCGCTACTCAGGGAGGATGAGCAGTTCTTC.

This chain uses TRBV9 with TRBJ1-1, with D perhaps TRBD1 (5 bases). Per the germline V gene, CDR1 is SGDLS and CDR2 is YYNGEE. Trimming took 2 bases from V and 1 from J, leaving 15 bases between them. There are 16 residues in the CDR3. The CDR3 nucleotides read TGTGCCAGCAGCGTCAACTACGGGACGGAGAACACTGAAGCTTTCTTT. Translation: CASSVNYGTENTEAFF.

This clone was seen once. The chain recombines TRBV28 with TRBJ1-6; tentatively, D is TRBD1 (5 bases). Trimming cost V 2 bases and J 8 bases, with 13 bases left between them. The CDR3 runs to 15 residues. CDR1 is MDHEN and CDR2 is SYDVKM in the germline V gene. DNA for the CDR3: TGTGCCAGCAGTTTAAATCAGGGTATGCATTCACCCCTCCACTTT. This codes for CASSLNQGMHSPLHF.

J is TRBJ1-5 and V is TRBV30, with D unresolved. The germline V gene encodes CDR1 GTSNPN and CDR2 SVGIG (reference sequence). V lost 4 bases and J 0 bases, leaving 16 bases between the germline ends. The CDR3 extends over 16 amino acids. As DNA, the CDR3 is TGTGCCTGGACCCCCGTTAGTGGATATAGCAATCAGCCCCAGCATTTT. Amino acids: CAWTPVSGYSNQPQHF.